This is a list of T cell receptor beta chains from one sample in a study of cytomegalovirus exposure and HLA in healthy donors. Clones were sequenced by immunoSEQ multiplex PCR, and TCRdb holds only the in-frame ones, with some missing. Of some 130,000 clones in the sample, about nine tenths were seen once. The specimen was PBMCs. These TCRs come from a man in his thirties or forties in good health and CMV-seronegative. The CDR3 runs from the conserved cysteine through the conserved F or W. Each record gives: J gene, D gene, clone size, V gene, CDR3 protein, CDR3 DNA. The D gene is left open where the match is weak. Rows give clone size only sometimes, using once, few, many, or a class for an expanded clone.

TRBJ2-1,TRBD1,-,TRBV29-1,CSVEPGQGLGSVYNEQFF,TGCAGCGTGGAACCGGGACAGGGTCTGGGGTCTGTCTACAATGAGCAGTTCTTC
TRBJ2-3,-,-,TRBV4-2,CASTNLAGTSTDTQYF,TGTGCCAGCACTAACCTGGCGGGAACCAGCACAGATACGCAGTATTTT
TRBJ2-7,-,-,TRBV9,CASSVSGTYEQYF,TGTGCCAGCAGCGTTAGCGGAACCTACGAGCAGTACTTC
TRBJ2-2,TRBD1,-,TRBV5-1,CASRGTGEGELFF,TGCGCCAGCAGGGGAACAGGGGAAGGGGAGCTGTTTTTT
TRBJ1-1,-,-,TRBV27,CASSLNAGNTEAFF,TGTGCCAGCAGTTTAAACGCAGGTAACACTGAAGCTTTCTTT
TRBJ1-4,-,-,TRBV7-6,CASSNQDQGVREKLFF,TGTGCCAGCAGCAATCAGGATCAGGGCGTTCGTGAAAAACTGTTTTTT
TRBJ2-1,-,once,TRBV5-1,CASHNSDEQFF,TGCGCCAGCCATAACTCTGATGAGCAGTTCTTC
TRBJ2-7,TRBD1,-,TRBV27,CASSFDRDRLYEQYF,TGTGCCAGCAGTTTCGACCGGGACAGATTATACGAGCAGTACTTC
TRBJ2-1,TRBD2,once,TRBV4-3,CASSQDSAGGRSEQFF,TGCGCCAGCAGCCAAGACTCGGCGGGAGGTCGTAGTGAGCAGTTCTTC
TRBJ1-4,-,-,TRBV23-1,CASRQGGTNEKLFF,TGCGCCAGCAGACAGGGAGGGACTAATGAAAAACTGTTTTTT
TRBJ1-2,-,-,TRBV5-6,CASSLGQQLYGYTF,TGTGCCAGCAGCTTGGGACAGCAGCTCTATGGCTACACCTTC
TRBJ2-2,TRBD1,-,TRBV29-1,CSVTRGQMNTGELFF,TGCAGCGTCACGAGGGGGCAAATGAACACCGGGGAGCTGTTTTTT
TRBJ2-5,TRBD2,-,TRBV10-3,CAISGDPGLAGGGTQYF,TGTGCCATCAGTGGCGATCCGGGACTAGCGGGGGGAGGGACCCAGTACTTC
TRBJ2-7,-,-,TRBV7-2,CASSLEARVEQYF,TGTGCCAGCAGCTTAGAGGCGAGGGTCGAGCAGTACTTC
TRBJ2-3,TRBD2,-,TRBV5-1,CASSYTSGRTDTQYF,TGCGCCAGCAGCTATACTAGCGGCCGCACAGATACGCAGTATTTT
TRBJ2-5,TRBD1,-,TRBV5-1,CASSLRTGDETQYF,TGCGCCAGCAGCTTAAGGACAGGGGACGAGACCCAGTACTTC
TRBJ2-7,TRBD2,once,TRBV6-4,CASSEARYLQRTRSYEQYF,TGTGCCAGCAGTGAGGCCCGTTATTTACAGAGGACTAGGAGCTACGAGCAGTACTTC
TRBJ1-5,-,-,TRBV19,CASSIKAGGNQPQHF,TGTGCCAGTAGTATTAAAGCTGGGGGGAATCAGCCCCAGCATTTT
TRBJ1-5,-,-,TRBV19,CASSMKGVSNQPQHF,TGTGCCAGTAGTATGAAAGGGGTTAGCAATCAGCCCCAGCATTTT
TRBJ1-1,TRBD1,once,TRBV6-1,CASSPGRGQGSRAFF,TGTGCCAGCAGCCCAGGGAGGGGACAGGGGTCGCGCGCTTTCTTT
TRBJ2-7,-,-,TRBV30,CAWSVASGAYEQYF,TGTGCCTGGAGTGTAGCAAGCGGTGCCTACGAGCAGTACTTC
TRBJ1-2,-,few,TRBV6-5,CASTFLEGYGYTF,TGTGCCAGCACTTTTTTGGAGGGCTATGGCTACACCTTC
TRBJ2-3,TRBD2,-,TRBV7-8,CASSGSSGRSYTQYF,TGTGCCAGCAGCGGCTCTAGCGGGAGGTCGTATACGCAGTATTTT
TRBJ2-1,TRBD2,-,TRBV5-1,CASSLGLAGSEQFF,TGCGCCAGCAGCTTGGGACTAGCGGGAAGTGAGCAGTTCTTC
TRBJ2-1,-,-,TRBV5-1,CASSRQAGNEQFF,TGCGCCAGCAGCCGACAGGCGGGTAATGAGCAGTTCTTC
TRBJ1-3,-,-,TRBV30,CAWSHSGEDTIYF,TGTGCCTGGAGTCATTCGGGGGAAGACACCATATATTTT
TRBJ2-3,-,-,TRBV19,CASSTADTQYF,TGTGCCAGTAGTACCGCGGATACGCAGTATTTT
TRBJ2-7,TRBD2,-,TRBV5-1,CASSLEGLAGARNEQYF,TGCGCCAGCAGCTTGGAGGGACTAGCGGGAGCTCGGAACGAGCAGTACTTC
TRBJ2-7,-,-,TRBV6-1,CASVDAGISYEQYF,TGTGCCAGCGTTGATGCGGGGATCTCCTACGAGCAGTACTTC
TRBJ2-7,TRBD1,-,TRBV4-3,CASSQDLTGGPYEQYF,TGCGCCAGCAGCCAAGATCTAACAGGGGGCCCCTACGAGCAGTACTTC
TRBJ2-7,-,-,TRBV30,CAWSPAGRPKQYF,TGTGCCTGGAGTCCCGCGGGACGTCCAAAGCAGTACTTC
TRBJ2-1,TRBD2,-,TRBV30,CAWSVAGRGSYNEQFF,TGTGCCTGGAGTGTAGCGGGAAGGGGCTCCTACAATGAGCAGTTCTTC
TRBJ2-3,TRBD2,-,TRBV6-1,CASSEGLAGADTQYF,TGTGCCAGCAGTGAAGGACTAGCGGGCGCAGATACGCAGTATTTT